These T cell receptor beta chains were read from a single sample in a study of OX40 agonist ivuxolimab in advanced cancers. Sequencing was performed with immunoSEQ multiplex PCR; in TCRdb, only in-frame clones are kept and a portion is missing. This table holds 80,000 to 100,000 clones, around 94% found once. The sequencing used CD4+ or CD8+ T cells sorted from blood, collected in a trial of the OX40 agonist ivuxolimab. Source of these receptors: an adult with an advanced solid tumor such as melanoma, head and neck, liver or kidney cancer. CDR3s include the opening cysteine and the closing phenylalanine or tryptophan. The order of the fields is CDR3 length, V gene, J gene, CDR3 protein.

length: 15; V: TRBV7-3; J: TRBJ1-6; CDR3: CASSLFRGPLSPLHF
length: 15; V: TRBV5-1; J: TRBJ2-7; CDR3: CASSPTGGSSYEQYF
length: 15; V: TRBV9; J: TRBJ2-1; CDR3: CASSVARDSVGEQFF
length: 13; V: TRBV7-2; J: TRBJ2-7; CDR3: CASSLNIQGVMYF
length: 16; V: TRBV13; J: TRBJ1-2; CDR3: CASSRTTGVTNYGYTF
length: 13; V: TRBV6-5; J: TRBJ1-3; CDR3: CASSFLTGNTIYF
length: 15; V: TRBV13; J: TRBJ2-5; CDR3: CASSRTSGGLETQYF
length: 12; V: TRBV10-1; J: TRBJ1-5; CDR3: CASSDGDQPQHF
length: 15; V: TRBV28; J: TRBJ2-7; CDR3: CASSPSRTGGYEQYF
length: 13; V: TRBV6-1; J: TRBJ1-5; CDR3: CASGSRTNQPQHF
length: 14; V: TRBV29-1; J: TRBJ1-1; CDR3: CSVARPGGNTEAFF
length: 20; V: TRBV5-1; J: TRBJ2-4; CDR3: CASSPSPSTDILPFKNIQYF
length: 15; V: TRBV6-5; J: TRBJ2-1; CDR3: CASTHRGGPDNEQFF
length: 18; V: TRBV5-1; J: TRBJ1-6; CDR3: CASSYTPRRVDYGSPLHF
length: 14; V: TRBV9; J: TRBJ2-7; CDR3: CASSVQAGNYEQYF
length: 17; V: TRBV18; J: TRBJ2-1; CDR3: CASSPDRAGGFYNEQFF
length: 16; V: TRBV18; J: TRBJ1-6; CDR3: CASSQDRGSRNSPLHF
length: 14; V: TRBV15; J: TRBJ2-1; CDR3: CATSRPRMGNEQFF
length: 15; V: TRBV7-9; J: TRBJ2-7; CDR3: CASSLGDRVAYEQYF
length: 15; V: TRBV19; J: TRBJ1-3; CDR3: CASSWGVWMENTIYF
length: 16; V: TRBV28; J: TRBJ1-2; CDR3: CASSLSPGGRVYGYTF
length: 15; V: TRBV19; J: TRBJ2-7; CDR3: CASSSVTSGLFEQYF
length: 21; V: TRBV9; J: TRBJ2-1; CDR3: CASSGLGTSGRGTGSYNEQFF
length: 16; V: TRBV10-3; J: TRBJ2-2; CDR3: CAISESGTGTTGELFF
length: 15; V: TRBV9; J: TRBJ2-7; CDR3: CASSVGGTFSYEQYF
length: 13; V: TRBV5-1; J: TRBJ2-3; CDR3: CASSLLESDTQYF
length: 14; V: TRBV5-1; J: TRBJ1-2; CDR3: CASSLDGTNYGYTF
length: 13; V: TRBV28; J: TRBJ2-7; CDR3: CASSPGDRGEQYF
length: 14; V: TRBV10-3; J: TRBJ2-3; CDR3: CAIRNWGSTDTQYF
length: 15; V: TRBV6-6; J: TRBJ1-1; CDR3: CASSLTRQGNTEAFF
length: 15; V: TRBV18; J: TRBJ1-3; CDR3: CASSRGQGAGNTIYF
length: 12; V: TRBV11-2; J: TRBJ1-1; CDR3: CASSRRNTEAFF
length: 15; V: TRBV7-9; J: TRBJ1-4; CDR3: CASSKGGTGDEKLFF
length: 11; V: TRBV6-5; J: TRBJ1-1; CDR3: CASSQGQQAFF
length: 15; V: TRBV18; J: TRBJ1-5; CDR3: CASSPVGVSNQPQHF
length: 13; V: TRBV2; J: TRBJ2-7; CDR3: CAGTVWGLNEQYF
length: 16; V: TRBV9; J: TRBJ2-2; CDR3: CASRSPAGANTGELFF
length: 13; V: TRBV7-9; J: TRBJ2-7; CDR3: CASSSGSSYEQYF
length: 16; V: TRBV30; J: TRBJ1-4; CDR3: CAWQPGQGGRGEKLFF
length: 12; V: TRBV25-1; J: TRBJ1-2; CDR3: CASTGQGYGYTF
length: 15; V: TRBV18; J: -; CDR3: CASSPLGLGFNEQYF
length: 13; V: TRBV2; J: TRBJ1-5; CDR3: CASRDGGRQPQHF
length: 14; V: TRBV5-8; J: TRBJ2-5; CDR3: CASSRDLTQETQYF
length: 16; V: TRBV6-5; J: TRBJ2-5; CDR3: CASSYSSAGPLSTQYF
length: 17; V: TRBV4-3; J: TRBJ2-3; CDR3: CASSQAWAGGGADTQYF
length: 15; V: TRBV29-1; J: TRBJ2-3; CDR3: CSVGGGSSGANTQYF
length: 16; V: TRBV28; J: TRBJ2-1; CDR3: CASSFRTTLSYNEQFF
length: 16; V: TRBV6-1; J: TRBJ1-4; CDR3: CASREQNQGGSEKLFF
length: 15; V: TRBV7-2; J: TRBJ2-7; CDR3: CASSPTGRNVHEQYF
length: 15; V: TRBV5-4; J: TRBJ2-7; CDR3: CASSGRQGVTYEQYF
length: 20; V: TRBV18; J: TRBJ2-3; CDR3: CASRRQGLTLWELSTDTQYF
length: 13; V: TRBV9; J: TRBJ2-5; CDR3: CASSQASKETQYF
length: 13; V: TRBV5-1; J: TRBJ2-7; CDR3: CASTRQGAHEQYF
length: 14; V: TRBV2; J: TRBJ1-2; CDR3: CASSKDGTLGGYTF
length: 14; V: TRBV7-9; J: TRBJ1-3; CDR3: CASSLSSSGNTIYF
length: 15; V: TRBV18; J: TRBJ1-2; CDR3: CASSPDRGYTYGYTF
length: 13; V: TRBV19; J: TRBJ1-2; CDR3: CASRETGTDGYTF
length: 15; V: TRBV5-1; J: TRBJ2-5; CDR3: CASSLWGLAKETQYF
length: 14; V: TRBV18; J: TRBJ2-5; CDR3: CASSPVPSSETQYF